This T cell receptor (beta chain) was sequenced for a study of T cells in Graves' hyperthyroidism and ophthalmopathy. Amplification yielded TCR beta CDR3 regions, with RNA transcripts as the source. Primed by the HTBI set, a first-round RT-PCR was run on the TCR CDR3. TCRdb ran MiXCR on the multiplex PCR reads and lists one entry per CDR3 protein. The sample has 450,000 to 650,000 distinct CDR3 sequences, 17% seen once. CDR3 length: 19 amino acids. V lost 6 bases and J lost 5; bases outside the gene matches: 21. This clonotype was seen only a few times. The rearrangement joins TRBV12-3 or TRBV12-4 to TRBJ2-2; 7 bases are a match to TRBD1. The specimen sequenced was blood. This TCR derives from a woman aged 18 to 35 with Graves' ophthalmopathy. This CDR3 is CASRSSLEPGQRETGELFF. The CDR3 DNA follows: TGTGCCAGCAGGTCTAGCCTTGAACCGGGACAGCGAGAGACCGGGGAGCTGTTTTTT.